Following are 25 T cell receptor beta chains from one sample sequenced in a study of cytomegalovirus exposure and HLA in healthy donors. Using immunoSEQ multiplex PCR, the repertoire was profiled, and TCRdb retains in-frame clones only, with some absent. Counted here are roughly 220,000 clones, over 70% occurring once; the ten biggest clones make up about 14%. The sample comprised PBMCs. The receptors derive from a woman in her 30s in good health and CMV-seropositive.

This clone was picked up one time. The rearrangement links TRBV2 to TRBJ1-5, with 7 bases that match TRBD1. V lost 6 bases, J lost 0 bases, and 14 bases stayed unmatched. The CDR3 contains 18 residues. Germline V CDR1 and CDR2: SNHLY, FYNNEI. The CDR3 sequence: CASRRMGQSGTSNQPQHF. The CDR3 region has the DNA TGTGCCAGCAGGAGAATGGGACAGAGTGGGACTAGCAATCAGCCCCAGCATTTT. The full variable domain, completed using reference TRBV2 and TRBJ1-5, is EPEVTQTPSHQVTQMGQEVILRCVPISNHLYFYWYRQILGQKVEFLVSFYNNEISEKSEIFDDQFSVERPDGSNFTLKIRSTKLEDSAMYFCASRRMGQSGTSNQPQHFGDGTRLSIL.

The chain links TRBV30 to TRBJ2-1; tentatively, D is TRBD2 (6 bases). Germline CDR1 reads GTSNPN; CDR2 reads SVGIG (reference sequence). V shed 0 bases and J shed 7 bases, with 13 bases lying between them. CDR3 size: 14 residues. The CDR3 DNA is TGTGCCTGGAGTGTGGGCAACCGGGGGAATGAGCAGTTCTTC. Protein product: CAWSVGNRGNEQFF.

This rearrangement joins TRBV19 to TRBJ1-2; D might be TRBD1 (6 bases). Germline CDR1 is LNHDA and CDR2 is SQIVND (reference sequence). The V end lost 5 bases, the J end lost 8 bases, and 12 bases lay between the germline ends. CDR3 length: 12 amino acids. The CDR3 nucleotides read TGTGCCAGTAGTTCGGGGGCTCGCGGCTACACCTTC. Translation gives CASSSGARGYTF. The variable domain in full, with the rest retrieved from reference TRBV19 and TRBJ1-2, is DGGITQSPKYLFRKEGQNVTLSCEQNLNHDAMYWYRQDPGQGLRLIYYSQIVNDFQKGDIAEGYSVSREKKESFPLTVTSAQKNPTAFYLCASSSGARGYTFGSGTRLTVV.

The chain employs TRBV27 and TRBJ1-2; 7 bases match TRBD1. The CDR3 covers 15 residues. The ends lost 4 bases at V and 8 bases at J; junction bases unmatched: 13. Germline V CDR1 and CDR2: MNHEY, SMNVEV (reference sequence). The CDR3 here is CASSSAGEGARGYTF. In DNA, the CDR3 is TGTGCCAGCAGTTCCGCCGGTGAGGGGGCGCGGGGCTACACCTTC.

The chain carries TRBV28 and TRBJ2-7, with 10 bases aligning to TRBD2. Germline CDR1 MDHEN, CDR2 SYDVKM. The CDR3 is 15 amino acids. V lost 4 bases, J lost 4 bases, and 7 bases stayed unmatched. DNA of the CDR3: TGTGCCAGCAGTTCTCTTCTAGCGGGGGTATACGAGCAGTACTTC. Translation: CASSSLLAGVYEQYF.

Worth noting for this clone: The same CDR3 arises from other DNA sequences in this sample as well. The V gene is TRBV10-3, the J gene TRBJ2-7; weak D call: TRBD2 (6 bases). The CDR3 totals 14 residues. Germline-derived CDR1 and CDR2 are ENHRY and SYGVKD. V gave up 0 bases and J gave up 1 base, with 7 bases separating them. The CDR3 DNA reads TGTGCCATCAGTGAGTCGGGGGGTTCCTACGAGCAGTACTTC. Translating gives CAISESGGSYEQYF.

This sequence joins TRBV7-3 and TRBJ2-1; the D gene is possibly TRBD2 (6 bases). V was shortened by 3 bases and J by 0 bases, with 12 bases between the two germline ends. The CDR3 is made up of 16 amino acids. Germline V CDR1 and CDR2: SGHTA, FQGTGA. CDR3: CASSFLAGSSYNEQFF. As DNA, the CDR3 is TGTGCCAGCAGCTTTTTGGCGGGAAGCTCCTACAATGAGCAGTTCTTC.

This chain joins TRBV30 and TRBJ1-1; the match to TRBD1 covers 7 bases. The CDR3 consists of 15 residues. Germline V CDR1 and CDR2: GTSNPN, SVGIG (reference sequence). Trimming took 1 base from V and 4 from J; bases not matched to a gene: 9. CDR3 protein: CAWSAADRTFTEAFF. CDR3 coding DNA: TGTGCCTGGAGTGCAGCGGACAGGACTTTCACTGAAGCTTTCTTT.

The chain has TRBV6-5 and TRBJ2-1; 8 bases align to TRBD2. Trimming took 6 bases from V and 6 from J; bases not matched to a gene: 7. This CDR3 has 14 residues. Germline CDR1 and CDR2: MNHEY and SVGAGI. This CDR3 is CASSLERESNEQFF. The CDR3 nucleotides read TGTGCCAGCAGCCTCGAGCGGGAGTCCAATGAGCAGTTCTTC.

V gene TRBV27 combines with J gene TRBJ1-1; TRBD1 is a possible D gene (5 bases). The germline V and J ends were trimmed by 4 bases and 6 bases, with 18 bases remaining between them. Germline V gene sequence: CDR1 MNHEY, CDR2 SMNVEV (reference sequence). The CDR3 has 15 amino acids. CDR3 in amino acids: CASSSRGAQSPEAFF. DNA for the CDR3: TGTGCCAGCAGTTCTCGTGGGGCCCAGTCCCCTGAAGCTTTCTTT.

This chain connects TRBV5-4 to TRBJ2-1; D might be TRBD2 (5 bases). Trimming took 3 bases from V and 7 from J, leaving 17 bases between them. Germline assignment: CDR1 SGHNT and CDR2 YYREEE (reference sequence). The CDR3 has 15 residues. The CDR3 loop reads CASSYGLGVINEQFF. The CDR3 nucleotides read TGTGCCAGCAGCTACGGACTCGGGGTGATAAATGAGCAGTTCTTC.

The chain couples TRBV6-1 to TRBJ2-7, with D possibly TRBD1 on 6 matching bases. The germline CDR1 and CDR2 sequences are MNHNS and SASEGT. The CDR3 spans 15 residues. Trimming pared 4 bases from V and 4 bases from J, leaving 17 bases between. The CDR3, as DNA: TGTGCCAGCAGTGCGGTTAAAGGACAGATATACGAGCAGTACTTC. Translated: CASSAVKGQIYEQYF.

The chain combines TRBV19 with TRBJ1-5; TRBD1 matches 7 bases. V was clipped by 8 bases and J by 0 bases; unmatched bases: 4. From germline, CDR1 is LNHDA and CDR2 SQIVND (reference sequence). The CDR3 sequence is 14 residues long. CDR3 protein: CASDDRDSNQPQHF. In nucleotides, the CDR3 is TGTGCCAGTGATGACAGGGATAGCAATCAGCCCCAGCATTTT.

This chain links TRBV7-2 with TRBJ1-1; D not resolved. Germline CDR1 and CDR2: SGHTA and FQGNSA. The CDR3 consists of 12 residues. V was cut by 5 bases and J by 6 bases, with 10 bases left in between. The chain's CDR3 is CASSRGGSEAFF. The CDR3 nucleotides read TGTGCCAGCAGCCGGGGAGGGTCTGAAGCTTTCTTT. The entire variable domain, with the rest obtained from reference TRBV7-2 and TRBJ1-1, is as follows: GAGVSQSPSNKVTEKGKDVELRCDPISGHTALYWYRQSLGQGLEFLIYFQGNSAPDKSGLPSDRFSAERTGGSVSTLTIQRTQQEDSAVYLCASSRGGSEAFFGQGTRLTVV.

For the CDR3, the DNA is TGTGCCAGCAGCTTGAACAGGGGGCTAACTCAGCCCCAGCATTTT. This gives the protein CASSLNRGLTQPQHF. V is TRBV5-6 and J is TRBJ1-5, with 9 bases that match TRBD1. Germline CDR1 and CDR2: SGHDT and YYEEEE. CDR3 length: 15 amino acids. V was clipped by 1 base and J by 6 bases; unmatched bases: 5.

The J gene is TRBJ2-3, the V gene TRBV30; D call uncertain. Trimming left V 0 bases short and J 4 bases short, with 8 bases between. Germline CDR1 and CDR2: GTSNPN and SVGIG (reference sequence). The CDR3 covers 13 residues. The CDR3 region is CAWSVLSPDTQYF. CDR3 DNA: TGTGCCTGGAGTGTACTCAGCCCAGATACGCAGTATTTT. Full variable domain (rest looked up from reference TRBV30 and TRBJ2-3): SQTIHQWPATLVQPVGSPLSLECTVEGTSNPNLYWYRQAAGRGLQLLFYSVGIGQISSEVPQNLSASRPQDRQFILSSKKLLLSDSGFYLCAWSVLSPDTQYFGPGTRLTVL.

Details on this clone: This sample includes further DNA sequences coding for the same CDR3. The chain couples TRBV28 to TRBJ2-7; tentative D call: TRBD2 (6 bases). Trimming left V 1 base short and J 2 bases short, with 9 bases between. The CDR3 extends over 14 amino acids. Per the germline V gene, CDR1 is MDHEN and CDR2 is SYDVKM. CDR3 in amino acids: CASSLSGLTYEQYF. Here the CDR3 DNA reads TGTGCCAGCAGTTTATCGGGACTCACCTACGAGCAGTACTTC.

V and J are TRBV4-2 and TRBJ2-1; TRBD2 agrees at 13 bases. Germline V lookup: CDR1 LGHNA, CDR2 YNFKEQ. The CDR3 contains 19 residues. Losses at the gene ends were 4 bases for V and 2 bases for J; bases not matched to a gene: 11. This CDR3 reads CASSLQKPGLAGPYNEQFF. CDR3 sequence (DNA): TGTGCCAGCAGCCTTCAGAAACCGGGACTAGCGGGACCCTACAATGAGCAGTTCTTC.

The chain joins TRBV2 to TRBJ1-4; 9 nucleotides agree with TRBD1. CDR3 length: 14 residues. Trimming removed 5 bases from V and 8 bases from J; junction bases left unmatched: 6. The germline V gene encodes CDR1 SNHLY and CDR2 FYNNEI. The CDR3: CASSRTGEGEKLFF. The CDR3, as DNA: TGTGCCAGCAGTCGGACAGGGGAAGGAGAAAAACTGTTTTTT.

The V and J genes are TRBV7-9 and TRBJ1-2; D is uncertain. V was trimmed by 6 bases and J by 4 bases, leaving 18 bases between them. Germline V gene data show CDR1 as SEHNR and CDR2 as FQNEAQ (reference sequence). The CDR3 covers 15 residues. DNA of the CDR3: TGTGCCAGCAGGTCGAACACGCAGGAGAGCTATGGCTACACCTTC. This gives the protein CASRSNTQESYGYTF.

The chain links TRBV7-9 to TRBJ2-5; D unresolved. This CDR3 has 13 amino acids. Deletions cut 4 bases from V and 6 bases from J, with 12 bases between. CDR1 and CDR2 from the germline V gene are SEHNR and FQNEAQ (reference sequence). CDR3 sequence (DNA): TGTGCCAGCAGCTCACATGTAGTACAGACCCAGTACTTC. Translation: CASSSHVVQTQYF.

The rearrangement joins TRBV9 to TRBJ2-3; D unresolved. From germline, CDR1 is SGDLS and CDR2 YYNGEE. This CDR3 has 14 amino acids. V gave up 0 bases and J gave up 4 bases, with 9 bases separating them. The CDR3 DNA sequence: TGTGCCAGCAGCGTAGCCCCCCGTCCAGATACGCAGTATTTT. Its translation: CASSVAPRPDTQYF.

V usage is TRBV6-1 and J usage is TRBJ1-2; D may be TRBD1 (6 bases). The CDR3 has 13 residues. V was shortened by 8 bases and J by 5 bases, with 15 bases between the two germline ends. CDR1 and CDR2 (germline): MNHNS, SASEGT. DNA for the CDR3: TGTGCCAGCGCGGACAGCCAGTCTTATGGCTACACCTTC. Amino acid sequence: CASADSQSYGYTF.

This chain connects TRBV4-2 to TRBJ2-1, with a tentative D call TRBD2 (5 bases). V shed 4 bases and J shed 4 bases, with 5 bases lying between them. Germline-derived CDR1 and CDR2 are LGHNA and YNFKEQ. This CDR3 has 12 amino acids. CDR3 in amino acids: CASSREYNEQFF. The CDR3 nucleotides are TGTGCCAGCAGCCGGGAGTACAATGAGCAGTTCTTC.

The chain recombines TRBV27 with TRBJ1-2; D might be TRBD1 (5 bases). The length of the CDR3 is 13 residues. Trimming took off 4 bases at V and 4 bases at J, with 10 bases between the two ends. The germline V gene encodes CDR1 MNHEY and CDR2 SMNVEV (reference sequence). CDR3 protein: CASSSGTPYGYTF. The CDR3 DNA is TGTGCCAGCAGTTCCGGGACCCCCTATGGCTACACCTTC.